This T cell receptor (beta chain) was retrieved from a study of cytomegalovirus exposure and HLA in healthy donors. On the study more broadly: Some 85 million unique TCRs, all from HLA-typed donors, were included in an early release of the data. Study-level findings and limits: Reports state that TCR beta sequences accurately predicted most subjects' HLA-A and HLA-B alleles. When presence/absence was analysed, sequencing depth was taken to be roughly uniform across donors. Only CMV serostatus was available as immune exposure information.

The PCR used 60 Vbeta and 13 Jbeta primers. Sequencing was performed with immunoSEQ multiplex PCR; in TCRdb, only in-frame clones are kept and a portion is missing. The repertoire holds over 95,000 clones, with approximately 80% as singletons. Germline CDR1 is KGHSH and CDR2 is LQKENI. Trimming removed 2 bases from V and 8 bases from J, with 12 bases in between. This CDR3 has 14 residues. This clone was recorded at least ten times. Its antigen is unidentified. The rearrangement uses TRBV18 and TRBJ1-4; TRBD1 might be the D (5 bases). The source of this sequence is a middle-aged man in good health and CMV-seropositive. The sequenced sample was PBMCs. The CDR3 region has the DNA TGTGCCAGCTCACCAAGGGGCCCGGACGAAAAACTGTTTTTT. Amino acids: CASSPRGPDEKLFF.